This TCR beta chain was sequenced for a study of identical twins. Losses at the gene ends were 2 bases for V and 5 bases for J; bases not matched to a gene: 8. The length of the CDR3 is 16 residues. About this clonotype itself: What it recognizes is unknown.

Broader study findings: Zero-insertion findings could be partly confounded by invariant cells (MAIT and iNKT cells). Monozygotic twin pairs showed more out-of-frame TCR alpha sharing than models estimated.

TCRdb reanalysed the 5' RACE reads using MiXCR and keeps one entry per CDR3 protein. Of hundreds of thousands of distinct CDR3 sequences listed, about a tenth are singletons. Material: memory (CD45RO+) T cells sorted from blood. The receptor comes from a young woman in good health. The chain links TRBV12-3 or TRBV12-4 to TRBJ2-3, with 9 positions matching TRBD2. CDR3 region: CASSLRGSGRIDTQYF. The DNA for the CDR3 is TGTGCCAGCAGTTTACGGGGTAGCGGGAGAATAGATACGCAGTATTTT.